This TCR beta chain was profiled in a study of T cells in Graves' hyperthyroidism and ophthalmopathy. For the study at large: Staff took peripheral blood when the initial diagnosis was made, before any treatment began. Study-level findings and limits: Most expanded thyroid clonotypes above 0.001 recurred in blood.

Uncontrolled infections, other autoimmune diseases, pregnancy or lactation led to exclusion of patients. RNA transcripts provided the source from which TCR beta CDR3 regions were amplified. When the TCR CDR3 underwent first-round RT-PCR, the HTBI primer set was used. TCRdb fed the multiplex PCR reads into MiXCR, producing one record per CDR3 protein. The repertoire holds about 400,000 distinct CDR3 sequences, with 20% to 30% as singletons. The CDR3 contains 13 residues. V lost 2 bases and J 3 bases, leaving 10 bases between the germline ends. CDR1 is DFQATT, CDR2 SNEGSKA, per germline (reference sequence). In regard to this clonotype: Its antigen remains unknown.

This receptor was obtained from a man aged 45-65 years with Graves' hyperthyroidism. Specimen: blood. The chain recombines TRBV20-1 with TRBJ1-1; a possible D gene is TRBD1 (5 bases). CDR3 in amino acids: CSARRDSDTEAFF. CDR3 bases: TGCAGTGCTAGACGTGACAGTGACACTGAAGCTTTCTTT.